The 19 T cell receptor beta chains below were found in one sample sequenced in a study of blood T cell repertoires in COVID-19. The protocol was immunoSEQ multiplex PCR, while the TCRdb copy is restricted to in-frame clones and leaves out a portion. This table holds approximately 300,000 clones, 87% found once. Sample: peripheral blood. The receptors stem from a man younger than 35 with active or convalescent COVID-19.

This clone was found once. The J gene is TRBJ1-1, the V gene TRBV6-5, with D tentatively TRBD1 (6 bases). Germline assignment: CDR1 MNHEY and CDR2 SVGAGI. CDR3 length: 15 amino acids. Trimming removed 5 bases at V and 0 bases at J, with 13 bases between. The CDR3 sequence: CASSLPGQLNTEAFF. In DNA form, the CDR3 reads TGTGCCAGCAGTCTACCAGGACAGTTGAACACTGAAGCTTTCTTT.

J is TRBJ1-1 and V is TRBV18; 8 bases map to TRBD1. Germline trimming cut 5 bases from V and 5 bases from J; bases unmatched to any gene: 7. CDR3 size: 14 residues. Germline CDR1 is KGHSH and CDR2 is LQKENI. In DNA form, the CDR3 reads TGTGCCAGCTCAGGCGGACAGGGTTGGACTGAAGCTTTCTTT. The encoded protein is CASSGGQGWTEAFF. The variable domain in full, completed from reference TRBV18 and TRBJ1-1, reads NAGVMQNPRHLVRRRGQEARLRCSPMKGHSHVYWYRQLPEEGLKFMVYLQKENIIDESGMPKERFSAEFPKEGPSILRIQQVVRGDSAAYFCASSGGQGWTEAFFGQGTRLTVV.

With respect to this clone: The identical CDR3 is also encoded by other nucleotide sequences in the sample. The V and J genes are TRBV5-1 and TRBJ2-7; D is uncertain. Germline CDR1 SGHRS, CDR2 YFSETQ. Trimming removed 0 bases from V and 0 bases from J, with 7 bases in between. The CDR3 length is 14 residues. The chain's CDR3 is CASSLAGASYEQYF. The CDR3 nucleotides are TGCGCCAGCAGCTTGGCAGGTGCCTCCTACGAGCAGTACTTC. Using reference TRBV5-1 and TRBJ2-7 for the parts outside the CDR3, the full variable domain is KAGVTQTPRYLIKTRGQQVTLSCSPISGHRSVSWYQQTPGQGLQFLFEYFSETQRNKGNFPGRFSGRQFSNSRSEMNVSTLELGDSALYLCASSLAGASYEQYFGPGTRLTVT.

The chain recombines TRBV5-8 with TRBJ1-5; D is uncertain. Germline assignment: CDR1 SGHTS and CDR2 YDEGEE. Between the trimmed V and J ends, which lost 2 bases and 0 bases, there was a span of 9 bases. This CDR3 is built from 15 residues. The CDR3 bases are TGTGCCAGCAGCTTCCTCACAGTTAGCAATCAGCCCCAGCATTTT. Its protein is CASSFLTVSNQPQHF. Drawing the rest from reference TRBV5-8 and TRBJ1-5, the complete variable domain is EAGVTQSPTHLIKTRGQQATLRCSPISGHTSVYWYQQALGLGLQFLLWYDEGEERNRGNFPPRFSGRQFPNYSSELNVNALELEDSALYLCASSFLTVSNQPQHFGDGTRLSIL.

CDR3 region: CASSRGTANTEAFF. In DNA, the CDR3 is TGTGCCAGCAGCAGAGGGACAGCTAACACTGAAGCTTTCTTT. The chain is built from TRBV9 and TRBJ1-1; TRBD1 matches at 7 bases. J gave up 2 bases and V 4 bases, and 5 bases lay outside the gene matches. From germline, CDR1 is SGDLS and CDR2 YYNGEE. The CDR3 totals 14 residues.

The rearrangement uses TRBV3-1 (or the pseudogene TRBV3-2) and TRBJ2-4, with 12 bases identical to TRBD1. The V and J ends lost 4 bases and 9 bases, in that order; junction bases with no gene match: 4. Germline CDR1 reads LGHDT; CDR2 reads YNNKEL (reference sequence). CDR3 length: 14 residues. Here the CDR3 reads CASSPGTGGTIQYF. The CDR3 DNA sequence: TGTGCCAGCAGCCCGGGGACAGGGGGCACCATTCAGTACTTC.

CDR3 nucleotides: TGTGCCAGTACATCTGGGGGGGCCGGGGAGACCCAGTACTTC. Amino acids: CASTSGGAGETQYF. The chain recombines TRBV19 with TRBJ2-5; a weak D match, TRBD2 (7 bases). V lost 7 bases to trimming and J lost 5 bases, with 17 bases between them. CDR1 and CDR2 (germline): LNHDA, SQIVND (reference sequence). The CDR3 totals 14 residues.

The rearrangement joins TRBV2 to TRBJ1-3; TRBD1 might be the D (5 bases). CDR3 length equals 13 residues. Germline lookup yields CDR1 SNHLY and CDR2 FYNNEI. V lost 8 bases, J lost 4 bases, and 12 bases lay in between. The CDR3 protein is CASAPRVGNTIYF. The CDR3 DNA reads as TGTGCCAGCGCCCCCAGGGTGGGAAACACCATATATTTT.

The chain couples TRBV27 to TRBJ1-6; weak D call: TRBD1 (6 bases). The germline CDR1 and CDR2 sequences are MNHEY and SMNVEV (reference sequence). The CDR3 has 15 amino acids. The germline V and J ends were trimmed by 5 bases and 7 bases, with 15 bases remaining between them. CDR3 bases: TGTGCCAGCAGTATTCAGGGGTTGGGAAATTCACCCCTCCACTTT. Residues: CASSIQGLGNSPLHF.

The chain joins TRBV2 to TRBJ1-5, with a possible D match to TRBD1 (5 bases). CDR1 is SNHLY and CDR2 is FYNNEI in the germline V gene. V lost 5 bases, J lost 5 bases, and 13 bases lay in between. This CDR3 is built from 14 residues. The CDR3 here is CASSQWTSDQPQHF. CDR3 DNA sequence: TGTGCCAGCAGTCAGTGGACAAGTGATCAGCCCCAGCATTTT.

The chain couples TRBV21-1 to TRBJ1-6; TRBD1 is taken as the D call from the table, unchecked against the DNA. TRBV21-1 is deemed a pseudogene. This CDR3 is built from 19 residues. The CDR3 bases are TGTGCCAGCAGCAAAGTGGGACCACAGGGGGCTTTCGATAATTCACCCCTCCACTTT. This translates into CASSKVGPQGAFDNSPLHF.

This clone showed up just a few times. The chain recombines TRBV10-2 with TRBJ1-2; a weak D match, TRBD1 (6 bases). Germline V gene lookup returns CDR1 WSHSY and CDR2 SAAADI. The CDR3 spans 13 residues. The V end lost 7 bases, the J end lost 6 bases, and 15 bases lay between the germline ends. The CDR3 DNA follows: TGCGCCAGCACCCCGGTTACAGGGAATGGCTACACCTTC. Protein product: CASTPVTGNGYTF.

The rearrangement links TRBV11-2 to TRBJ2-5; D is possibly TRBD2 (6 bases). Germline CDR1 reads SGHAT; CDR2 reads FQNNGV. V dropped 3 bases and J dropped 4 bases, with 18 bases sitting between them. CDR3 length equals 16 residues. The CDR3, as DNA: TGTGCCAGCAGCTTCGGGTCCAGCGGGCTGGTAGAGACCCAGTACTTC. Amino acids: CASSFGSSGLVETQYF.

The chain links TRBV13 to TRBJ2-7; D gene unclear. From germline, CDR1 is PRHDT and CDR2 FYEKMQ (reference sequence). CDR3 length: 14 residues. V lost 8 bases, J lost 4 bases, and 18 bases lay in between. In DNA form, the CDR3 reads TGTGCCAGCCGACACTCCTACCGCGAATACGAGCAGTACTTC. Protein: CASRHSYREYEQYF. The full variable domain, completed using reference TRBV13 and TRBJ2-7, is AAGVIQSPRHLIKEKRETATLKCYPIPRHDTVYWYQQGPGQDPQFLISFYEKMQSDKGSIPDRFSAQQFSDYHSELNMSSLELGDSALYFCASRHSYREYEQYFGPGTRLTVT.

The V call is TRBV10-3, the J call TRBJ2-3; 7 bases fit TRBD2. The CDR3 runs to 13 residues. V dropped 8 bases and J dropped 1; count of bases not matched to a gene: 3. Per germline, CDR1 ENHRY and CDR2 SYGVKD. The CDR3, as DNA: TGTGCCATCGGTACTAGCGGCACAGATACGCAGTATTTT. Its protein is CAIGTSGTDTQYF.

The J gene is TRBJ1-2, the V gene TRBV27; perhaps TRBD1 as D (5 bases). CDR3 size: 15 residues. With 4 bases removed from V and 1 base from J, the gap between germline ends came to 13 bases. Looked up from germline, CDR1 is MNHEY and CDR2 is SMNVEV (reference sequence). The CDR3 protein is CASSYYSGINYGYTF. The DNA of the CDR3 is TGTGCCAGCAGTTACTACTCAGGGATTAACTATGGCTACACCTTC.

This chain connects TRBV10-3 to TRBJ1-2; 7 bases agree with TRBD1. In germline, CDR1 is ENHRY, CDR2 SYGVKD. CDR3 length equals 15 residues. Unmatched junction bases numbered 11, after V lost 2 bases and J lost 8 bases. CDR3 bases: TGTGCCATCAGTGAGCCCCAGGGGGGCTCTATGGGCTACACCTTC. This gives the protein CAISEPQGGSMGYTF.

The rearrangement links TRBV28 to TRBJ2-1; 15 nucleotides match TRBD2. Germline V lookup: CDR1 MDHEN, CDR2 SYDVKM. CDR3 length: 15 residues. With V trimmed by 7 bases and J by 8 bases, 6 bases remained unmatched. In DNA, the CDR3 is TGTGCCAGCACCGGGACTAGCGGGAGGCGGGATGAGCAGTTCTTC. Encoded protein: CASTGTSGRRDEQFF.

V is TRBV7-2 and J is TRBJ1-1; no reliable D call. Trimming removed 2 bases at V and 8 bases at J, with 12 bases between. The CDR3 is made up of 13 amino acids. Germline CDR1 reads SGHTA; CDR2 reads FQGNSA. CDR3 bases: TGTGCCAGCAGCTTAATGAGCTTCAACGAAGCTTTCTTT. Protein sequence: CASSLMSFNEAFF.